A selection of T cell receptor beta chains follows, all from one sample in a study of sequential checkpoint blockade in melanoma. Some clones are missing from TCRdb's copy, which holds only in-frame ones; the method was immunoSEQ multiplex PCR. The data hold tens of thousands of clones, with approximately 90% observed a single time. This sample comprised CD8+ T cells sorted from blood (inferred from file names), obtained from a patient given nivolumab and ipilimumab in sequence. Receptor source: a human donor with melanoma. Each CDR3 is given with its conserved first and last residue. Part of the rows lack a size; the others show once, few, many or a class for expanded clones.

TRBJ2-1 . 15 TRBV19 CASSSSGRFNNEQFF
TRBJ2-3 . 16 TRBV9 CASSVEGGGQGDTQYF
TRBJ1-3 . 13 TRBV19 CASSIAPFDTIYF
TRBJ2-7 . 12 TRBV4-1 CASSQGGGEQYF
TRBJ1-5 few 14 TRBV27 CASTDLGGGGPQHF
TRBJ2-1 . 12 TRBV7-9 CASSLPLSEQFF
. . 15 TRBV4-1 CASSPPGTRSYEQYF
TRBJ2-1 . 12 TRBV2 CASSELRVEQFF
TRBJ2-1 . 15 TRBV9 CASSVGTSASNEQFF
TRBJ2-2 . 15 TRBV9 CASSGTSGKSGELFF
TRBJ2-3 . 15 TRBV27 CASSPRGGAGGPRYF
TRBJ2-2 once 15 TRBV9 CASSPSYGGTGELFF
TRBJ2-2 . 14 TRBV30 CAWVPDGSSGELFF
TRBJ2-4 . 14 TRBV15 CATSVDRERTFKYF
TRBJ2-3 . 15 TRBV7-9 CASSWGQGFSDTQYF
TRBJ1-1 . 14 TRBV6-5 CASSYTDVNTEAFF
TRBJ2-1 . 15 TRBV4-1 CASSQDRAGGNEQFF
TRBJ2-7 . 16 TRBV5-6 CASSSFLAGGPGEQYF
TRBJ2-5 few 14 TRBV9 CASSFGSRQETQYF
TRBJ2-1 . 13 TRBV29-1 CSMYSGSDNEQFF
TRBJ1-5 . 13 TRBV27 CASGDSRNQPQHF
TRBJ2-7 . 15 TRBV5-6 CASSLPGQGGYEQYF
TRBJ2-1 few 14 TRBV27 CASGGLDLYNEQFF
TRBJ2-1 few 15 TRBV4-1 CASSQHSGMKNEQFF
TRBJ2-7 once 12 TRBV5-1 CASSYNSYEQYF
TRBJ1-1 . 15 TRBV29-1 CSVEDGRQANTEAFF
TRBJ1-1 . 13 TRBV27 CATRGRMNTEAFF
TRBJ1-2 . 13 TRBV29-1 CSVETASAYGYTF
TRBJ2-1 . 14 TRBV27 CASQSLAALDEQFF
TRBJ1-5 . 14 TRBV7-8 CASSFRDTDQPQHF
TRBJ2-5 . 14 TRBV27 CASSLTGGKETQYF
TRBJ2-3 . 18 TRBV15 CATSSASVGSETRDTQYF
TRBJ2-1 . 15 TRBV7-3 CASSPLGTSYNEQFF